This TCR beta chain was retrieved from a study of response to subunit inactivated influenza vaccine. Each CDR3 protein gets one entry after TCRdb re-called the RT-PCR reads with MiXCR. This table has around 580,000 distinct CDR3 sequences, around 15% appearing once. General observations from the study: Authors suggested each seasonal influenza vaccination recruits few new T cells.

The CDR3 length is 15 residues. Germline CDR1 reads SEHNR; CDR2 reads FQNEAQ (reference sequence). The ends were cut back, 0 bases at V and 10 bases at J, with 15 bases in the middle. This clonotype was seen repeatedly, ten times or more. No antigen is known for it. The source was PBMCs from blood, collected about 13 days after vaccination. This clonotype was obtained from a man aged 45-65 years who received an inactivated influenza vaccine. This chain joins TRBV7-9 and TRBJ2-2; unclear D gene. This CDR3 is CASSLARGNLEELFF. The CDR3 DNA is TGTGCCAGCAGCTTAGCGCGAGGAAACTTGGAGGAGCTGTTTTTT. The variable domain in full, completed from reference TRBV7-9 and TRBJ2-2, reads DTGVSQNPRHKITKRGQNVTFRCDPISEHNRLYWYRQTLGQGPEFLTYFQNEAQLEKSRLLSDRFSAERPKGSFSTLEIQRTEQGDSAMYLCASSLARGNLEELFFGEGSRLTVL.